This T cell receptor (beta chain) comes out of a study of blood T cell repertoires in COVID-19. Study information: COVID-19 samples, acute and convalescent, were from the United States, Italy and Spain. T cells, B-cell-depleted T cells, or PBMCs provided the cDNA or gDNA that served as material.

Trimming removed 6 bases from V and 1 base from J; junction bases left unmatched: 4. Germline V gene lookup returns CDR1 MNHEY and CDR2 SMNVEV (reference sequence). The CDR3 contains 14 residues. As processed by the authors: The authors estimated nucleated cell counts from reference gene primer amplification. This table comes from immunoSEQ multiplex PCR, and its TCRdb copy is limited to in-frame clones, with some not included. Clonal size and the V and J genes are those of that table, whereas D and trimming came from the DNA. Of about 85,000 clones listed, around 89% are singletons. The source of this sequence is a woman over 75 with active or convalescent COVID-19. The specimen was peripheral blood. The gene calls are TRBV27 and TRBJ2-3; 7 bases line up with TRBD2. CDR3 region: CASRRGGGTDTQYF. CDR3 nucleotides: TGTGCCAGCAGGCGGGGAGGGGGCACAGATACGCAGTATTTT.